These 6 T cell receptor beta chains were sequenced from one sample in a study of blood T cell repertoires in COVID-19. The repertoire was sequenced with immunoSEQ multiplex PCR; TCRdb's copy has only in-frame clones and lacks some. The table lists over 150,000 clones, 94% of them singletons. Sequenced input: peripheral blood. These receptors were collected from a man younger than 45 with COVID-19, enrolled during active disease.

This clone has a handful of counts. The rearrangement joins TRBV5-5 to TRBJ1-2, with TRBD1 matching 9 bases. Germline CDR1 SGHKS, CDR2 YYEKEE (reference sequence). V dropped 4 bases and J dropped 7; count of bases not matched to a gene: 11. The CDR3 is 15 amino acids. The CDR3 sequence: CASSRNTGGVGGYTF. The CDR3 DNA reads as TGTGCCAGCAGCAGAAATACAGGGGGCGTCGGTGGCTACACCTTC. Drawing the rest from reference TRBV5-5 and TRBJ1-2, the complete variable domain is DAGVTQSPTHLIKTRGQQVTLRCSPISGHKSVSWYQQVLGQGPQFIFQYYEKEERGRGNFPDRFSARQFPNYSSELNVNALLLGDSALYLCASSRNTGGVGGYTFGSGTRLTVV.

The CDR3 coding sequence is TGCGCCAGCAGCGCCGGGACAGGGGCCTCCGGGGCCAACGTCCTGACTTTC. Amino acid sequence: CASSAGTGASGANVLTF. The chain couples TRBV5-1 to TRBJ2-6, with 10 bases aligning to TRBD1. CDR1 is SGHRS and CDR2 is YFSETQ in the germline V gene. V lost 4 bases and J lost 4; bases outside the gene matches: 8. The CDR3 runs to 17 residues.

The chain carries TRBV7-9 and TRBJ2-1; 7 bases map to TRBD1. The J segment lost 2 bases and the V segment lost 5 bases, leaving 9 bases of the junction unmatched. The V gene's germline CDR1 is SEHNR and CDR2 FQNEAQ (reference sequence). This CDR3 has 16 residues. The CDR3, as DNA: TGTGCCAGCAGCCCCACAAAGACAGGGCCCTACAATGAGCAGTTCTTC. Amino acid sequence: CASSPTKTGPYNEQFF.

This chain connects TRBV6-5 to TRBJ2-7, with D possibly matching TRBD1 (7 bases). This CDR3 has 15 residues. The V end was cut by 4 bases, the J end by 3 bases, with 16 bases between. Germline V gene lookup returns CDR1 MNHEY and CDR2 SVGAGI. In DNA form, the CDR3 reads TGTGCCAGCAGTTGGTCGGAGGGGGCGGTCTACGAGCAGTACTTC. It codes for CASSWSEGAVYEQYF.

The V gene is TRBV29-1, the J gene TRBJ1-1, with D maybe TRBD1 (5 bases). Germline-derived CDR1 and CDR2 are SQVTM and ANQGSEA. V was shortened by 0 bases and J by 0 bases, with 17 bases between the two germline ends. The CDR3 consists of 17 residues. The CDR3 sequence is CSVEERRGLGMNTEAFF. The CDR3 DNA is TGCAGCGTTGAAGAACGACGGGGGTTGGGGATGAACACTGAAGCTTTCTTT.

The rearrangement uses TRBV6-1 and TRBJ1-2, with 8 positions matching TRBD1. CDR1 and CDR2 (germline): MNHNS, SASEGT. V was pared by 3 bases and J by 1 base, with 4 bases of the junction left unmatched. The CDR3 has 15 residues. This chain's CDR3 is CASSDPGGVNYGYTF. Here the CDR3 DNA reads TGTGCCAGCAGTGACCCAGGGGGCGTTAACTATGGCTACACCTTC.